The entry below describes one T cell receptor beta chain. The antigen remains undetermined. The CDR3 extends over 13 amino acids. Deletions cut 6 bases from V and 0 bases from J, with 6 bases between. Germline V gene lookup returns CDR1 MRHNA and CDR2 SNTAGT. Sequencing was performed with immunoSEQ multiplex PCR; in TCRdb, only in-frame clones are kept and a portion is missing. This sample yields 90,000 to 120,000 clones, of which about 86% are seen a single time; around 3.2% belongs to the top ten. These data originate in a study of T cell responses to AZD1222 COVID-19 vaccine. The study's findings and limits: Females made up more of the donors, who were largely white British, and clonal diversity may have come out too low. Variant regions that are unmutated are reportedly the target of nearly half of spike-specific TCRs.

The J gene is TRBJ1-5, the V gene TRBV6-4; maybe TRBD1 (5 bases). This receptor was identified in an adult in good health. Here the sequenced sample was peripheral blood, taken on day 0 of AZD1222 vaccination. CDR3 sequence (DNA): TGTGCCAGCAGCAGGGATAGCAATCAGCCCCAGCATTTT. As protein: CASSRDSNQPQHF.